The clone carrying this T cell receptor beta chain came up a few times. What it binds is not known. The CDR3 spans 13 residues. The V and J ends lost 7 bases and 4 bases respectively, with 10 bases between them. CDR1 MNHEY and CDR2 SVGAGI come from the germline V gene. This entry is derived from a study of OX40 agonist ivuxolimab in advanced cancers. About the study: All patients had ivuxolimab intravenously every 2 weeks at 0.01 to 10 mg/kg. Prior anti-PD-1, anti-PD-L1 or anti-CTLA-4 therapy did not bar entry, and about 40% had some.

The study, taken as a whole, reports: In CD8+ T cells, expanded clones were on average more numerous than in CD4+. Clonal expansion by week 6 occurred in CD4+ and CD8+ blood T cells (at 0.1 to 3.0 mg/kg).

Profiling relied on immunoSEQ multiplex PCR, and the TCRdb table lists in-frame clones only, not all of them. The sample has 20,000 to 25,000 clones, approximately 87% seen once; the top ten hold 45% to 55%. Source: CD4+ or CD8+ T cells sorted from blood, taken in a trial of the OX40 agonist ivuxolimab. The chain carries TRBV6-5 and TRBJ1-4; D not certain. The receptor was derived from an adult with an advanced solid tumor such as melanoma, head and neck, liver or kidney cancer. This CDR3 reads CASTGLINEKLFF. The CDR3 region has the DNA TGTGCCAGCACTGGACTCATTAATGAAAAACTGTTTTTT.